This TCR beta chain was found in a study of cytomegalovirus exposure and HLA in healthy donors. The CDR3 sequence is 13 residues long. V was trimmed by 7 bases and J by 1 base, leaving 7 bases between them. Germline values: CDR1 MNHNY, CDR2 SVGAGI (reference sequence). Both 60 Vbeta primers and 13 Jbeta primers went into the PCR. The data were produced by immunoSEQ multiplex PCR, yet TCRdb's version contains in-frame clones alone and is incomplete. This table has 35,000 to 40,000 clones, approximately 91% appearing once. The genes are TRBV6-6 and TRBJ2-2; possible D gene TRBD1, 6 bases. This receptor was taken from a woman under 30 in good health and CMV-seronegative. The sequencing input was PBMCs. CDR3 residues: CASKTGNTGELFF. The DNA of the CDR3 is TGTGCCAGCAAGACAGGGAACACCGGGGAGCTGTTTTTT.